This TCR beta chain was sequenced during a study of regulatory T cells in long-lasting Graves disease. According to the study, TCR beta libraries were built with iRepertoire HTBI primers and CDR3-region Arm-PCR. TCRdb processed the multiplex PCR reads anew with MiXCR; each CDR3 protein has one entry. Here the sample spans 400,000 to 500,000 distinct CDR3 sequences, less than 20% being singletons. This clonotype turned up a few times. The time point denotes: newly diagnosed GD, antithyroid drugs for less than 3 months. Scientists built the TCR library using RNA that was extracted from PBMCs. CDR3 size: 16 residues. Germline V gene sequence: CDR1 MNHEY, CDR2 SVGAGI. Trimming cost V 1 base and J 0 bases, with 9 bases left between them. Separately, the same data were catalogued under a study of T cells in Graves' hyperthyroidism and ophthalmopathy.

The TCR comes from a woman between 18 and 30 years old with Graves disease. Material: peripheral blood mononuclear cells (PBMCs), obtained at new diagnosis, from a patient treated with antithyroid drugs. The chain recombines TRBV6-5 with TRBJ1-4; D unresolved. The CDR3 nucleotides read TGTGCCAGCAGTTACTTCTACGGGGCAACTAATGAAAAACTGTTTTTT. Encoded protein: CASSYFYGATNEKLFF.